This T cell receptor (beta chain) was sequenced during a study of blood T cell repertoires in COVID-19. Turning to the study itself: The United States, Italy and Spain supplied acute and convalescent COVID-19 samples. The cDNA or gDNA used as material had been derived from T cells, B-cell-depleted T cells, or PBMCs.

Authors' processing steps: For nucleated cells, counts were estimated from reference gene primer amplification. This table comes from immunoSEQ multiplex PCR, and its TCRdb copy is limited to in-frame clones, with some not included. Clone size and V and J calls were adopted from that table, with D and trimming inferred from the DNA. The repertoire includes under 200,000 clones, more than 75% of them detected once, and around 10% sits in the top ten. The trim removed 5 bases at V and 9 bases at J, leaving 3 bases unmatched. Germline V gene sequence: CDR1 LGHDT, CDR2 YNNKEL (reference sequence). This CDR3 contains 11 residues. This clone appeared a few times.

The rearrangement joins TRBV3-1 (or the pseudogene TRBV3-2) to TRBJ1-1; 7 positions agree with TRBD1. The sample taken for sequencing was peripheral blood. This TCR was sampled from a woman between 65 and 79 years old with COVID-19, enrolled during active disease. The CDR3 loop is CASSDRDKAFF. The CDR3 bases are TGTGCCAGCAGCGACAGGGATAAAGCTTTCTTT.